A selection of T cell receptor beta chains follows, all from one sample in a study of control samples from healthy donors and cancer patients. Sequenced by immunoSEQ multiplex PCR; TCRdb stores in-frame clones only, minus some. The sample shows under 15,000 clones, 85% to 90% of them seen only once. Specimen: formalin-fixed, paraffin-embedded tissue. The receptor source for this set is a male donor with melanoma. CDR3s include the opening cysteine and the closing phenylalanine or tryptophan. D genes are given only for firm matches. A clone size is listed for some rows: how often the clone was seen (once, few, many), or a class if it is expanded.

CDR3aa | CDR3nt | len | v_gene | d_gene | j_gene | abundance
CASSQETLSVWAFF | TGTGCCAGCAGCCAAGAGACCTTGTCGGTGTGGGCTTTCTTT | 14 | TRBV3-1/TRBV3-2 | - | TRBJ1-1 | -
CATSGGRGRNTEAFF | TGTGCCACCAGTGGAGGACGGGGACGAAACACTGAAGCTTTCTTT | 15 | TRBV24-1 | - | TRBJ1-1 | -
CASINTPDGAGVSYNEQFF | TGCGCCAGCATAAATACCCCCGACGGGGCGGGAGTGTCCTACAATGAGCAGTTCTTC | 19 | TRBV5-1 | TRBD2 | TRBJ2-1 | -
CATSRDLAGGTSYEQYF | TGTGCCACCAGCAGAGACCTAGCGGGAGGTACTTCCTACGAGCAGTACTTC | 17 | TRBV15 | TRBD2 | TRBJ2-7 | -
CASRGIGEGNEQFF | TGTGCCAGCCGCGGAATAGGGGAAGGCAATGAGCAGTTCTTC | 14 | TRBV27 | - | TRBJ2-1 | -
CASSIDLYRSFYEQYF | TGTGCCAGTAGTATAGATCTTTATCGGAGCTTCTACGAGCAGTACTTC | 16 | TRBV19 | - | TRBJ2-7 | -
CASSDPSGRTYEQYF | TGTGCCAGCAGTGACCCTAGCGGGAGAACCTACGAGCAGTACTTC | 15 | TRBV2 | TRBD2 | TRBJ2-7 | -
CASIPDRLGTEAFF | TGTGCCAGCATCCCGGACAGATTGGGGACTGAAGCTTTCTTT | 14 | TRBV2 | - | TRBJ1-1 | -
CASSFNVRETQYF | TGTGCCAGCAGTTTCAATGTGAGAGAGACCCAGTACTTC | 13 | TRBV12-3/TRBV12-4 | - | TRBJ2-5 | once
CASSAQTSAYSYNEQFF | TGTGCCAGCAGCGCCCAAACTAGCGCCTACTCCTACAATGAGCAGTTCTTC | 17 | TRBV9 | TRBD2 | TRBJ2-1 | -
CASSEGQGPRDTQYF | TGTGCCAGCAGTGAAGGGCAGGGGCCTAGAGATACGCAGTATTTT | 15 | TRBV6-1 | - | TRBJ2-3 | -
CASSQGRAVDTQYF | TGTGCCAGCAGCCAAGGGAGGGCTGTAGATACGCAGTATTTT | 14 | TRBV3-1/TRBV3-2 | - | TRBJ2-3 | few
CASSVGLATNQETQYF | TGTGCCAGCAGCGTAGGGCTAGCGACTAACCAAGAGACCCAGTACTTC | 16 | TRBV9 | - | TRBJ2-5 | once
CASSSGQGAWETQYF | TGCGCCAGCAGCTCAGGACAGGGGGCCTGGGAGACCCAGTACTTC | 15 | TRBV5-1 | TRBD1 | TRBJ2-5 | -
CASNATVGLSNQPQHF | TGTGCCAGCAACGCAACGGTGGGACTTAGCAATCAGCCCCAGCATTTT | 16 | TRBV5-4 | - | TRBJ1-5 | once
CAVGQNEQFF | TGCGCCGTGGGGCAAAATGAGCAGTTCTTC | 10 | TRBV10-2 | - | TRBJ2-1 | -
CASSFEQGLSGNTIYF | TGTGCCAGCAGTTTCGAACAGGGCCTCTCTGGAAACACCATATATTTT | 16 | TRBV6-5 | - | TRBJ1-3 | -
CASSPWGLVTEAFF | TGTGCCAGCAGCCCTTGGGGGCTTGTCACTGAAGCTTTCTTT | 14 | TRBV3-1/TRBV3-2 | - | TRBJ1-1 | -
CASSLEGGAAGTQYF | TGTGCCAGCAGCTTAGAGGGCGGTGCGGCGGGCACGCAGTATTTT | 15 | TRBV7-2 | - | TRBJ2-3 | once
CSARDTEAFF | TGCAGTGCTAGGGACACTGAAGCTTTCTTT | 10 | TRBV20-1 | - | TRBJ1-1 | -
CASIEGISYNEQFF | TGTGCCAGCATAGAAGGGATCTCCTACAATGAGCAGTTCTTC | 14 | TRBV2 | - | TRBJ2-1 | -
CASSLPGQAGEDEQFF | TGTGCCAGCAGCTTGCCGGGTCAAGCGGGAGAAGATGAGCAGTTCTTC | 16 | TRBV5-4 | TRBD2 | TRBJ2-1 | -
CASRNSGPVNEQFF | TGTGCCAGCAGGAACTCCGGACCGGTCAATGAGCAGTTCTTC | 14 | TRBV2 | - | TRBJ2-1 | -
CAWRTGVSGYTF | TGTGCCTGGAGGACAGGGGTGTCTGGCTACACCTTC | 12 | TRBV30 | TRBD1 | TRBJ1-2 | -
CASSTGTGGHSGNTIYF | TGTGCCAGCAGCACTGGGACAGGGGGGCACTCTGGAAACACCATATATTTT | 17 | TRBV7-9 | TRBD1 | TRBJ1-3 | few
CASSAGGAAYSEAFF | TGTGCCAGCAGCGCAGGGGGCGCCGCTTATTCTGAAGCTTTCTTT | 15 | TRBV2 | TRBD1 | TRBJ1-1 | -
CAISDSFGDTQYF | TGTGCCATCAGTGACTCGTTCGGGGATACGCAGTATTTT | 13 | TRBV10-3 | - | TRBJ2-3 | -
CASSVAGAGYGYTF | TGTGCCAGCAGCGTAGCAGGGGCGGGGTATGGCTACACCTTC | 14 | TRBV9 | - | TRBJ1-2 | once
CASRVLNQPQHF | TGTGCCAGCAGGGTCCTTAATCAGCCCCAGCATTTT | 12 | TRBV2 | - | TRBJ1-5 | -
CASSLAGQVYNEQFF | TGTGCCAGCAGTCTAGCGGGACAAGTATACAATGAGCAGTTCTTC | 15 | TRBV6-5 | TRBD2 | TRBJ2-1 | -
CASSLEREGHEGGNNEQFF | TGTGCCAGCAGCCTAGAGCGGGAGGGCCATGAGGGGGGAAACAATGAGCAGTTCTTC | 19 | TRBV3-1/TRBV3-2 | TRBD2 | TRBJ2-1 | -
CASSWGGNTEAFF | TGTGCCAGTAGCTGGGGAGGGAACACTGAAGCTTTCTTT | 13 | TRBV19 | - | TRBJ1-1 | -
CASSPVGYEQYF | TGTGCCAGCAGCCCAGTAGGGTACGAGCAGTACTTC | 12 | TRBV11-2 | - | TRBJ2-7 | few
CATGDSGRFDEQFF | TGTGCCACCGGAGATAGCGGGAGGTTTGATGAGCAGTTCTTC | 14 | TRBV15 | TRBD2 | TRBJ2-1 | -
CASSYGDSPEAFF | TGTGCCAGCAGTTATGGGGACAGCCCTGAAGCTTTCTTT | 13 | TRBV6-6 | TRBD1 | TRBJ1-1 | -
CASSATYNYGYTF | TGTGCCAGCAGCGCGACTTATAACTATGGCTACACCTTC | 13 | TRBV5-5 | - | TRBJ1-2 | -
CASSPTGVAGDNEQFF | TGTGCCAGCAGCCCCACGGGGGTAGCGGGAGACAATGAGCAGTTCTTC | 16 | TRBV9 | TRBD2 | TRBJ2-1 | -